The 31 T cell receptor beta chains presented below share a single source sample, sequenced in a study of blood T cells in healthy people across ages. Alongside a J-beta primer mix, a sample-barcoded 5' primer served in a second PCR lasting about 7 to 12 cycles. TCRdb itself ran the 5' RACE reads through MiXCR, one entry per CDR3 protein. The sample consists of approximately 880,000 distinct CDR3 sequences, approximately 49% of them appearing once. Material for sequencing was blood. All receptors come from a man aged 25 to 40 in good health.

This chain joins TRBV2 and TRBJ1-5; TRBD1 might be the D (5 bases). CDR1 is SNHLY, CDR2 FYNNEI, per germline. V was cut by 6 bases and J by 3 bases, with 9 bases left in between. CDR3 length: 13 amino acids. CDR3 in amino acids: CASRGRSNQPQHF. The CDR3 DNA reads as TGTGCCAGCAGGGGGCGGTCCAATCAGCCCCAGCATTTT.

This clonotype was observed a handful of times. The chain has TRBV5-1 and TRBJ2-3, with D unresolved. This CDR3 comprises 13 residues. V was pared by 10 bases and J by 1 base, with 13 bases between. The germline CDR1 and CDR2 sequences are SGHRS and YFSETQ. DNA of the CDR3: TGCGCCTCCAAGGGCGCGGGCACAGATACGCAGTATTTT. Translating gives CASKGAGTDTQYF.

The chain employs TRBV29-1 and TRBJ2-1, with D maybe TRBD1 (5 bases). Germline CDR1 reads SQVTM; CDR2 reads ANQGSEA. This CDR3 has 14 residues. V lost 6 bases to trimming and J lost 10 bases, with 22 bases between them. The CDR3 sequence: CSVLLPTVSYEQFF. CDR3 nucleotides: TGCAGCGTGCTCTTACCGACAGTCTCCTACGAGCAGTTCTTC.

CDR3 protein: CASGQGANNYGYTF. The CDR3 DNA sequence: TGCGCCAGCGGACAGGGGGCAAACAACTATGGCTACACCTTC. The V and J genes are TRBV5-1 and TRBJ1-2; 11 bases match TRBD1. This CDR3 contains 14 residues. Germline CDR1 and CDR2: SGHRS and YFSETQ. The trim removed 7 bases at V and 2 bases at J, leaving 4 bases unmatched.

This clonotype was found many times. This sequence joins TRBV29-1 and TRBJ2-5; D not resolved. This CDR3 contains 12 residues. Trimming removed 3 bases from V and 3 bases from J, with 8 bases in between. Per germline, CDR1 SQVTM and CDR2 ANQGSEA. The CDR3 nucleotides read TGCAGCGTTGATAAGGGAAAAGAGACCCAGTACTTC. Residues: CSVDKGKETQYF.

In its sample, this clonotype was seen once. The V call is TRBV20-1, the J call TRBJ2-3; a possible D gene is TRBD2 (7 bases). Germline V gene lookup returns CDR1 DFQATT and CDR2 SNEGSKA (reference sequence). Trimming removed 6 bases from V and 5 bases from J, with 21 bases in between. This CDR3 has 15 residues. CDR3 in amino acids: CSAQRGGDMRDTQYF. The CDR3 DNA sequence: TGCAGTGCCCAGAGAGGGGGGGACATGCGAGATACGCAGTATTTT.

The sample holds a few counts of this clonotype. The chain has TRBV29-1 and TRBJ2-7, with D perhaps being TRBD1 or TRBD2 (5 bases each). The CDR3 has 13 residues. CDR1 and CDR2 (germline): SQVTM, ANQGSEA. Deletions cut 3 bases from V and 2 bases from J, with 11 bases between. The CDR3 sequence is CSVDGWGTYEQYF. Written as DNA, the CDR3 is TGCAGCGTTGACGGCTGGGGGACCTACGAGCAGTACTTC.

A few counts support this clonotype. The chain links TRBV3-1 to TRBJ1-2; D unclear. Germline V gives CDR1 LGHDT, CDR2 YNNKEL (reference sequence). Trimming removed 0 bases from V and 4 bases from J, with 6 bases in between. The CDR3 sequence is 13 residues long. CDR3 residues: CASSQEGSYGYTF. In DNA, the CDR3 is TGTGCCAGCAGCCAAGAGGGCAGCTATGGCTACACCTTC.

This clonotype appeared a few times. The V call is TRBV20-1, the J call TRBJ2-7, with 8 positions matching TRBD1. This CDR3 has 15 residues. Germline V gene sequence: CDR1 DFQATT, CDR2 SNEGSKA (reference sequence). V was pared by 3 bases and J by 1 base, with 8 bases of the junction left unmatched. The CDR3 DNA reads TGCAGTGCTAGGGTTCCGGGACAGGTTTCCTACGAGCAGTACTTC. Its protein is CSARVPGQVSYEQYF.

This clonotype was found a few times. The chain combines TRBV9 with TRBJ2-7, with D uncertain. The end of the DNA fits TRBJ2-5 better, so the J call may be wrong. The germline gives CDR1 SGDLS, CDR2 YYNGEE. The CDR3 contains 14 residues. DNA for the CDR3: TGTGCCAGCAGCGTAGGAGGTTTTAGGGAGACCCAGTACTTC. It translates to CASSVGGFRETQYF.

A few counts support this clonotype. The chain couples TRBV12-3 or TRBV12-4 to TRBJ1-6; D perhaps matches TRBD1 (5 bases). The CDR3 length is 15 residues. The V end lost 6 bases, the J end lost 7 bases, and 16 bases lay between the germline ends. The CDR3 DNA reads as TGTGCCAGCAGCCTCGGGACTGCCGCCAATTCACCCCTCCACTTT. This encodes CASSLGTAANSPLHF.

As concerns this clonotype: A much larger clonotype is one base distant, so this may be a read error. The chain carries TRBV20-1 and TRBJ1-2; weak D call: TRBD1 (5 bases). This CDR3 spans 13 amino acids. Trimming removed 1 base at V and 8 bases at J, with 14 bases between. Germline CDR1 reads DFQATT; CDR2 reads SNEGSKA (reference sequence). This CDR3 reads CSARGGRAGGYTF. The DNA of the CDR3 is TGCAGTGCTAGAGGGGGCAGGGCAGGAGGCTACACCTTC.

This chain links TRBV11-2 with TRBJ2-3; 8 nucleotides line up with TRBD2. Germline values: CDR1 SGHAT, CDR2 FQNNGV. V was clipped by 1 base and J by 0 bases; unmatched bases: 9. The CDR3 spans 18 residues. The CDR3 DNA reads as TGTGCCAGCAGCTTAGTGGTAGCGGGGACTTCTAGCACAGATACGCAGTATTTT. Encoded protein: CASSLVVAGTSSTDTQYF.

This clonotype showed up just a few times. The V gene is TRBV9, the J gene TRBJ2-5; the match to TRBD1 covers 9 bases. Trimming at V came to 5 bases and at J to 2 bases, leaving 4 bases not matched to a gene. The germline gives CDR1 SGDLS, CDR2 YYNGEE. This CDR3 is 14 amino acids long. The CDR3 sequence: CASRTGTGQETQYF. The CDR3 DNA follows: TGTGCCAGCAGGACCGGGACAGGGCAAGAGACCCAGTACTTC.

The V call is TRBV20-1, the J call TRBJ2-7; D gene ambiguous. The J call may be in error: the DNA end matches TRBJ2-5 better. The CDR3 has 12 amino acids. Looked up from germline, CDR1 is DFQATT and CDR2 is SNEGSKA (reference sequence). CDR3 in amino acids: CSASFGVETQYF. The CDR3 nucleotides read TGCAGTGCTAGCTTCGGTGTGGAGACCCAGTACTTC.

This chain links TRBV3-1 with TRBJ2-1; 8 bases align to TRBD2. Germline assignment: CDR1 LGHDT and CDR2 YNNKEL (reference sequence). With 1 base clipped from V and 6 bases from J, the junction kept 5 bases outside the gene matches. This CDR3 is 15 amino acids long. The CDR3 sequence: CASSQAHGGANEQFF. DNA of the CDR3: TGTGCCAGCAGCCAAGCCCACGGGGGGGCCAATGAGCAGTTCTTC.

This chain joins TRBV7-2 and TRBJ2-2; unclear D gene. The V gene's germline CDR1 is SGHTA and CDR2 FQGNSA. The CDR3 has 15 amino acids. The V end lost 5 bases, the J end lost 2 bases, and 12 bases lay between the germline ends. CDR3 bases: TGTGCCAGCAGCCCCGACGGAGCCAACACCGGGGAGCTGTTTTTT. Protein product: CASSPDGANTGELFF.

The rearrangement joins TRBV7-2 to TRBJ2-1, with TRBD2 identical over 7 bases. Germline lookup yields CDR1 SGHTA and CDR2 FQGNSA. The junction had 13 bases not matched to a gene; V was cut back by 6 bases and J by 8 bases. This CDR3 is 15 amino acids long. CDR3 in DNA: TGTGCCAGCAGTCCGAGCGGGGAGGGACTTTATGAGCAGTTCTTC. Amino acid sequence: CASSPSGEGLYEQFF.

The chain recombines TRBV27 with TRBJ2-7; 9 bases are a match to TRBD1. Per germline, CDR1 MNHEY and CDR2 SMNVEV (reference sequence). The CDR3 is made up of 14 amino acids. The junction had 8 bases not matched to a gene; V was cut back by 8 bases and J by 3 bases. The CDR3 bases are TGTGCCAGCGGCGCCTGGGACAGGGACTACGAGCAGTACTTC. As protein: CASGAWDRDYEQYF.

The chain recombines TRBV9 with TRBJ2-1, with TRBD1 matching 7 bases. Germline V gives CDR1 SGDLS, CDR2 YYNGEE. The CDR3 extends over 16 amino acids. V was pared by 0 bases and J by 2 bases, with 5 bases of the junction left unmatched. The CDR3 bases are TGTGCCAGCAGCGTAGATCCGGGACAGACCTACAATGAGCAGTTCTTC. Translation gives CASSVDPGQTYNEQFF. The full variable domain, completed using reference TRBV9 and TRBJ2-1, is DSGVTQTPKHLITATGQRVTLRCSPRSGDLSVYWYQQSLDQGLQFLIQYYNGEERAKGNILERFSAQQFPDLHSELNLSSLELGDSALYFCASSVDPGQTYNEQFFGPGTRLTVL.

This clonotype appeared a single time. The genes are TRBV7-3 and TRBJ2-3; 8 bases agree with TRBD2. Germline V gene data show CDR1 as SGHTA and CDR2 as FQGTGA. J was trimmed by 3 bases and V by 10 bases; bases with no gene match: 15. This CDR3 is built from 16 residues. CDR3 nucleotide sequence: TGTGCCAACATCCACAACCGGGGGGGGGTTACAGATACGCAGTATTTT. As protein: CANIHNRGGVTDTQYF.

The chain has TRBV12-3 or TRBV12-4 and TRBJ1-4; no clear D. Trimming cost V 3 bases and J 1 base, with 12 bases left between them. This CDR3 is built from 16 residues. The CDR3 region is CASSLAGGGTNEKLFF. The CDR3 DNA sequence: TGTGCCAGCAGTTTGGCGGGCGGAGGAACTAATGAAAAACTGTTTTTT.

V and J are TRBV9 and TRBJ2-4; TRBD2 might be the D (6 bases). The J call is in doubt because the DNA end fits TRBJ2-7 better. Germline V gene data show CDR1 as SGDLS and CDR2 as YYNGEE. The CDR3 has 16 residues. DNA of the CDR3: TGTGCCAGCAGCGTCAATCGGGACTCTAATGCTTACGAGCAGTACTTC. Encoded protein: CASSVNRDSNAYEQYF.

The chain carries TRBV11-2 and TRBJ2-5; TRBD2 might be the D (7 bases). Trimming removed 1 base at V and 11 bases at J, with 23 bases between. The germline V gene encodes CDR1 SGHAT and CDR2 FQNNGV. This CDR3 spans 16 amino acids. The CDR3 reads CASSLVIGGAYNEQYF. Here the CDR3 DNA reads TGTGCCAGCAGCTTAGTAATTGGGGGGGCATACAATGAGCAGTACTTC.

V usage is TRBV7-9 and J usage is TRBJ2-1; D is perhaps TRBD1 (5 bases). V was cut by 2 bases and J by 0 bases, with 14 bases left in between. Germline lookup yields CDR1 SEHNR and CDR2 FQNEAQ (reference sequence). This CDR3 has 17 residues. CDR3 region: CASSLSRARSSYNEQFF. The CDR3 nucleotides read TGTGCCAGCAGCTTAAGCAGGGCCAGAAGCTCCTACAATGAGCAGTTCTTC.

Concerning this clonotype: This may be a read error, as it is one base from a much larger clone. The V call is TRBV9, the J call TRBJ1-5; D ambiguous. The CDR3 is 15 residues long. Germline V gene lookup returns CDR1 SGDLS and CDR2 YYNGEE. V lost 0 bases and J lost 3, with 10 bases in between. This CDR3 is CASSVEAYNNQPQHF. CDR3 DNA sequence: TGTGCCAGCAGCGTAGAAGCTTATAACAATCAGCCCCAGCATTTT.

The chain employs TRBV20-1 and TRBJ1-5; D not certain. The V gene's germline CDR1 is DFQATT and CDR2 SNEGSKA (reference sequence). There are 13 residues in the CDR3. Trimming stripped 3 bases from V and 9 bases from J, with 15 bases between. The CDR3 sequence: CSASAPNDRPQHF. The CDR3 DNA reads TGCAGTGCTAGCGCCCCAAATGATCGGCCCCAGCATTTT.

V gene TRBV20-1 combines with J gene TRBJ2-7; 8 bases agree with TRBD2. Per germline, CDR1 DFQATT and CDR2 SNEGSKA (reference sequence). V was clipped by 2 bases and J by 3 bases; unmatched bases: 6. CDR3 size: 14 residues. The DNA for the CDR3 is TGCAGTGCTAGACCTAGCGGGCCCGACTACGAGCAGTACTTC. Amino acid sequence: CSARPSGPDYEQYF.

A note on this clonotype: It may be a read error: a sequence one base away is much more abundant. The chain combines TRBV7-9 with TRBJ2-3; D possibly corresponds to TRBD2 (5 bases). CDR1 is SEHNR, CDR2 FQNEAQ, per germline (reference sequence). The CDR3 is made up of 16 amino acids. V shed 1 base and J shed 2 bases, with 13 bases lying between them. CDR3 nucleotides: TGTGCCAGCAGCTTAGGAGCGAGCGGAGTCACAGATACGCAGTATTTT. The encoded protein is CASSLGASGVTDTQYF.

The table lists this clonotype with many counts. V gene TRBV4-2 combines with J gene TRBJ2-1; D might be TRBD2 (6 bases). Germline loops: CDR1 LGHNA, CDR2 YNFKEQ. V was clipped by 4 bases and J by 10 bases, with 17 bases between them. The CDR3 is 14 amino acids. CDR3 in amino acids: CASSPSTSTPEQFF. In nucleotides, the CDR3 is TGTGCCAGCAGCCCCTCAACTAGCACCCCAGAGCAGTTCTTC.

Only a few counts were recorded for this clonotype. The chain has TRBV14 and TRBJ2-2; D not certain. This CDR3 is built from 15 residues. Per germline, CDR1 SGHDN and CDR2 FVKESK. V lost 2 bases to trimming and J lost 2 bases, with 9 bases between them. The CDR3 nucleotides read TGTGCCAGCAGCCAACATAGGATAAACACCGGGGAGCTGTTTTTT. Translating gives CASSQHRINTGELFF.